The rows below give T cell receptor beta chains drawn from one sample of a study of blood T cells in healthy people across ages. TCRdb fed the 5' RACE reads into MiXCR, producing one record per CDR3 protein. This sample carries under 1,000,000 distinct CDR3 sequences, roughly 35% of them seen once, and the ten largest clones take over 10%. Input material: blood. These receptors were collected from a man in his late teens or twenties in good health. CDR3s include the opening cysteine and the closing phenylalanine or tryptophan. A D gene is named only where the DNA matches it firmly. Not every row has a clone size; where given, it reads once, few, many or a size class.

V gene: TRBV6-5; D gene: -; clone size: -; J gene: TRBJ2-7; CDR3 DNA: TGTGCCAGCAGTTTTGGGGGGGCTTTTTACAATGAGCAGTACTTC; CDR3 protein: CASSFGGAFYNEQYF
V gene: TRBV4-1; D gene: -; clone size: -; J gene: TRBJ2-1; CDR3 DNA: TGCGCCAGCAGCCTCCCTTCGGGACCTCCCTACAATGAGCAGTTCTTC; CDR3 protein: CASSLPSGPPYNEQFF
V gene: TRBV4-3; D gene: -; clone size: many; J gene: TRBJ2-1; CDR3 DNA: TGCGCCAGCAGCCAAGGGTATAAGCAGTTCTTC; CDR3 protein: CASSQGYKQFF
V gene: TRBV12-3/TRBV12-4; D gene: TRBD1; clone size: few; J gene: TRBJ1-2; CDR3 DNA: TGTGCCAGTGACAGGGAAGCTAACTATGGCTACACCTTC; CDR3 protein: CASDREANYGYTF
V gene: TRBV12-3/TRBV12-4; D gene: -; clone size: -; J gene: TRBJ1-1; CDR3 DNA: TGTGCCAGCAGTTTAGCCGGATGGAGCACTGAAGTTTTCTTT; CDR3 protein: CASSLAGWSTEVFF
V gene: TRBV5-6; D gene: -; clone size: few; J gene: TRBJ2-1; CDR3 DNA: TGTGCCAGCAGCTTTGATGACCCGAACAATGAGCAGTTCTTC; CDR3 protein: CASSFDDPNNEQFF
V gene: TRBV20-1; D gene: TRBD2; clone size: -; J gene: TRBJ2-3; CDR3 DNA: TGCAGTGCTAGAAAGGCTAGCGGAGATACGCAGTATTTT; CDR3 protein: CSARKASGDTQYF
V gene: TRBV28; D gene: -; clone size: -; J gene: TRBJ2-7; CDR3 DNA: TGTGCCAGCAGTTCCCCTCACGGGAACTACGAACAGTACTTC; CDR3 protein: CASSSPHGNYEQYF
V gene: TRBV24-1; D gene: -; clone size: -; J gene: TRBJ2-5; CDR3 DNA: TGTGCCACCAGTGACCCCAAAGGAGGTCGGACTGGTGAGACCCAGTACTTC; CDR3 protein: CATSDPKGGRTGETQYF
V gene: TRBV29-1; D gene: TRBD1; clone size: few; J gene: TRBJ1-1; CDR3 DNA: TGCAGCGGACAGGGGAACACTGAAGCTTTCTTT; CDR3 protein: CSGQGNTEAFF
V gene: TRBV20-1; D gene: TRBD2; clone size: few; J gene: TRBJ2-7; CDR3 DNA: TGCAGTGCTAGAAGGGACTACCGGAGCTCCTACAATGAGCAGTACTTC; CDR3 protein: CSARRDYRSSYNEQYF
V gene: TRBV14; D gene: -; clone size: -; J gene: TRBJ2-5; CDR3 DNA: TGTGCCAGCAGACTGCAGGGGGGAGAGCAGTACTTC; CDR3 protein: CASRLQGGEQYF
V gene: TRBV21-1; D gene: -; clone size: -; J gene: TRBJ2-2; CDR3 DNA: TGTGCCAGCAGCAAAGAGGCCGGGGCTTACACCGGGGAGCTGTTTTTT; CDR3 protein: CASSKEAGAYTGELFF
V gene: TRBV5-1; D gene: TRBD2; clone size: once; J gene: TRBJ2-3; CDR3 DNA: TGCGCCAGCAGCTTGGCCAAAACTAGCGGTGGGGATACGCAGTATTTT; CDR3 protein: CASSLAKTSGGDTQYF
V gene: TRBV20-1; D gene: -; clone size: -; J gene: TRBJ1-2; CDR3 DNA: TGCAGTGCTACAGGGGTCCGCTATGGCTACACCTTC; CDR3 protein: CSATGVRYGYTF